The clone carrying this T cell receptor (beta chain) was detected only a few times. The data originate from a study of T-cell reconstitution after alpha-beta-depleted transplantation in children. As it was prepared, the TCRbeta library received unique molecular identifiers. TCRdb reprocessed the PCR reads with MiXCR, giving one entry per CDR3 protein. The sample includes roughly 300,000 distinct CDR3 sequences, 9.9% seen only once; the top ten take about a tenth. This CDR3 has 14 amino acids. V lost 0 bases and J 8 bases, leaving 12 bases between the germline ends. From germline, CDR1 is SGHRS and CDR2 YFSETQ.

The source was PBMCs from the stem cell graft donor, collected from the stem cell graft. V and J are TRBV5-1 and TRBJ2-1; D gene ambiguous. The sequence was collected from a human donor who donated a stem cell graft to a child with SCID. In nucleotides, the CDR3 is TGCGCCAGCAGCTTGGTGGGGTGGGGTGATGAGCAGTTCTTC. This gives the protein CASSLVGWGDEQFF.